The next 2 T cell receptor beta chains were all read from a single sample in a study of cytomegalovirus exposure and HLA in healthy donors. Both 60 Vbeta primers and 13 Jbeta primers went into the PCR. Measured with immunoSEQ multiplex PCR; TCRdb has only the in-frame clones, and not every one. Of 100,000 to 120,000 clones listed, 79% are singletons. The sequencing input was PBMCs. These TCRs come from a man in his thirties or forties in good health and CMV-seropositive.

J is TRBJ2-5 and V is TRBV10-3, with D tentatively TRBD1 (5 bases). The V gene lost 3 bases and the J gene lost 5 bases, with 19 bases spanning the gap. Per the germline V gene, CDR1 is ENHRY and CDR2 is SYGVKD. The CDR3 totals 16 residues. CDR3 residues: CAISDQGPRLKETQYF. The CDR3 DNA reads as TGTGCCATCAGTGATCAGGGCCCCCGTTTAAAGGAGACCCAGTACTTC.

This chain uses TRBV5-4 with TRBJ2-1; 9 bases map to TRBD2. CDR3 length: 15 amino acids. With 4 bases clipped from V and 10 bases from J, the junction kept 12 bases outside the gene matches. Germline V gene data show CDR1 as SGHNT and CDR2 as YYREEE (reference sequence). In DNA, the CDR3 is TGTGCCAGCAGCCCCCGGGCGGGGGGGCGAAAGGAGCAGTTCTTC. The encoded protein is CASSPRAGGRKEQFF. Full variable domain (rest looked up from reference TRBV5-4 and TRBJ2-1): ETGVTQSPTHLIKTRGQQVTLRCSSQSGHNTVSWYQQALGQGPQFIFQYYREEENGRGNFPPRFSGLQFPNYSSELNVNALELDDSALYLCASSPRAGGRKEQFFGPGTRLTVL.